This record looks at one T cell receptor beta chain sequence and its context. It was with a sample-barcoded 5' primer and a J-beta primer mix that a second PCR of roughly 7 to 12 cycles was run. TCRdb fed the 5' RACE reads into MiXCR, producing one record per CDR3 protein. Here the sample spans about 1,800,000 distinct CDR3 sequences, roughly 28% being singletons. This specimen comes from a study of blood T cells in healthy people across ages. The CDR3 loop spans 13 amino acids. CDR1 is SGHRS and CDR2 is YFSETQ in the germline V gene. V was clipped by 4 bases and J by 2 bases, with 7 bases between them.

Sample: blood. This TCR was sampled from a woman in her twenties or thirties in good health. The chain links TRBV5-1 to TRBJ1-3, with TRBD1 as a possible D gene (5 bases). CDR3 sequence reads: CASSRQTGNTIYF. The DNA for the CDR3 is TGCGCCAGCAGCCGACAGACTGGAAACACCATATATTTT. The full variable domain, with the rest looked up from reference TRBV5-1 and TRBJ1-3, is KAGVTQTPRYLIKTRGQQVTLSCSPISGHRSVSWYQQTPGQGLQFLFEYFSETQRNKGNFPGRFSGRQFSNSRSEMNVSTLELGDSALYLCASSRQTGNTIYFGEGSWLTVV.